This is a list of T cell receptor beta chains from one sample in a study of post-analysis software for immune sequencing data. TCRdb processed the PCR reads anew with MiXCR; each CDR3 protein has one entry. The sample records fewer than 850,000 distinct CDR3 sequences, 30% being singletons. The sample was blood. Receptors originate from a girl aged 5-17 years with multiple sclerosis. The CDR3 runs from the conserved cysteine through the conserved F or W. The order of the fields is clone size, J gene, V gene, D gene, CDR3 DNA, CDR3 protein. D genes are given only for firm matches. Rows may omit the clone size; those that give it use once, few, many or a size class.

abundance: few
j_gene: TRBJ1-2
v_gene: TRBV11-2
d_gene: -
CDR3nt: TGTGCCAGCAGCTTAGAGCTTGGCTATGGCTACACCTTC
CDR3aa: CASSLELGYGYTF

abundance: -
j_gene: TRBJ1-1
v_gene: TRBV5-1
d_gene: -
CDR3nt: TGCGCCAGCAGCTTGTACGGGGAGGGCACTGAAGCTTTCTTT
CDR3aa: CASSLYGEGTEAFF

abundance: few
j_gene: TRBJ1-2
v_gene: TRBV20-1
d_gene: -
CDR3nt: TGCAGTGGTAGGCGGGGAGGACGCTATGGCTACACCTTC
CDR3aa: CSGRRGGRYGYTF

abundance: few
j_gene: TRBJ2-7
v_gene: TRBV20-1
d_gene: TRBD1
CDR3nt: TGCAGTGCGGGCGACAGGGCCAAGTCCTACGAGCAGTACTTC
CDR3aa: CSAGDRAKSYEQYF

abundance: -
j_gene: TRBJ2-1
v_gene: TRBV20-1
d_gene: TRBD2
CDR3nt: TGCAGTGCTTCTCACCCCCAGGGGACTAGCGGGCTCGATGAGCAGTTCTTC
CDR3aa: CSASHPQGTSGLDEQFF

abundance: -
j_gene: TRBJ1-1
v_gene: TRBV24-1
d_gene: -
CDR3nt: TGTGCCACCAGGAATGGAGGGAATTCGGACACTGAAGCTTTCTTT
CDR3aa: CATRNGGNSDTEAFF

abundance: -
j_gene: TRBJ2-2
v_gene: TRBV6-5
d_gene: -
CDR3nt: TGTGCCAGCAGTTCAGGGGTCGCTACCGGGGAGCGGTTTTTT
CDR3aa: CASSSGVATGERFF

abundance: few
j_gene: TRBJ2-5
v_gene: TRBV10-3
d_gene: TRBD1
CDR3nt: TGTGCCATCAGTGAGTCGACAGGGGGCGAGGAGACCCAGTACTTC
CDR3aa: CAISESTGGEETQYF

abundance: few
j_gene: TRBJ2-7
v_gene: TRBV20-1
d_gene: TRBD2
CDR3nt: TGCAGTGCTACGCGGGGGTACTACGAGCAGTACTTC
CDR3aa: CSATRGYYEQYF

abundance: -
j_gene: TRBJ2-5
v_gene: TRBV7-9
d_gene: TRBD2
CDR3nt: TGTGCCAGCAGCTTAGGAGGCCGAGCGGGGAACCAGTACTTC
CDR3aa: CASSLGGRAGNQYF

abundance: many
j_gene: TRBJ2-2
v_gene: TRBV4-2
d_gene: TRBD2
CDR3nt: TGTGCCAGCAGCCAAGAGAGTTCTAGCGGGAGTCTAAATACCGGGGAGCTGTTTTTT
CDR3aa: CASSQESSSGSLNTGELFF

abundance: few
j_gene: TRBJ2-3
v_gene: TRBV29-1
d_gene: TRBD1
CDR3nt: TGCAGCGCGGACAGGGTAATTGCAGATACGCAGTATTTT
CDR3aa: CSADRVIADTQYF

abundance: -
j_gene: TRBJ2-7
v_gene: TRBV29-1
d_gene: TRBD2
CDR3nt: TGCAGCGTTGTCGAAAGCTTTGCCGGACTAGCGGGGTCCGAGCAGTACTTC
CDR3aa: CSVVESFAGLAGSEQYF

abundance: -
j_gene: TRBJ2-7
v_gene: TRBV28
d_gene: -
CDR3nt: TGTGCCAGCTCACTTAGAAGGAAGTCCTACGAGCAGTACTTC
CDR3aa: CASSLRRKSYEQYF

abundance: -
j_gene: TRBJ2-7
v_gene: TRBV6-5
d_gene: -
CDR3nt: TGTGCCAGCAGTTGGGGTAGCTCGAAATACGAGCAGTACTTC
CDR3aa: CASSWGSSKYEQYF